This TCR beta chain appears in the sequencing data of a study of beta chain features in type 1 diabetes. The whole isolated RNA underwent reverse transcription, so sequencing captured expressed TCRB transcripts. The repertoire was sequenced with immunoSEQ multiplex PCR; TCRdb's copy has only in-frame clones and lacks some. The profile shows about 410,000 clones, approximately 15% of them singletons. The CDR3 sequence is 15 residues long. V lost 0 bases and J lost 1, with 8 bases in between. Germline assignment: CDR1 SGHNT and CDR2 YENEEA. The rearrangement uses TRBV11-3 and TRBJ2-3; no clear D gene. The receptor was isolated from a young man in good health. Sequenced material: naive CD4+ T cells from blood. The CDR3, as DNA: TGTGCCAGCAGCTTAGATGTAGTTGGCACAGATACGCAGTATTTT. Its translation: CASSLDVVGTDTQYF.